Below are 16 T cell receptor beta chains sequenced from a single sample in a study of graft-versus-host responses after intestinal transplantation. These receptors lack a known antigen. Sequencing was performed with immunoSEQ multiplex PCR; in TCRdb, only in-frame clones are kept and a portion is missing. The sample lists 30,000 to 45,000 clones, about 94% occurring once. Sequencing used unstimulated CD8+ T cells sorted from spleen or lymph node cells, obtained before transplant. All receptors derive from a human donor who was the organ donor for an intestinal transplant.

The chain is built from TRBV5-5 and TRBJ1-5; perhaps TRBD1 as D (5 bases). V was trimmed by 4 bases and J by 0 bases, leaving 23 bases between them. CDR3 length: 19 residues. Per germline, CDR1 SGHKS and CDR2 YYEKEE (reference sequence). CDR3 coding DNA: TGTGCCAGCAGCGGCGAGACAGACGCGGGAGCATATAGCAATCAGCCCCAGCATTTT. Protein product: CASSGETDAGAYSNQPQHF. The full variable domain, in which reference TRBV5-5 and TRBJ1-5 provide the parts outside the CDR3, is DAGVTQSPTHLIKTRGQQVTLRCSPISGHKSVSWYQQVLGQGPQFIFQYYEKEERGRGNFPDRFSARQFPNYSSELNVNALLLGDSALYLCASSGETDAGAYSNQPQHFGDGTRLSIL.

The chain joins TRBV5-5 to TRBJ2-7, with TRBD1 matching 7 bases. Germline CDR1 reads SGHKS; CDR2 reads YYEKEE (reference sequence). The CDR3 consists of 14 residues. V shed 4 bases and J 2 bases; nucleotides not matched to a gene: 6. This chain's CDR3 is CASSPRDRAYEQYF. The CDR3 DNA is TGTGCCAGCAGCCCCCGGGACAGAGCCTACGAGCAGTACTTC.

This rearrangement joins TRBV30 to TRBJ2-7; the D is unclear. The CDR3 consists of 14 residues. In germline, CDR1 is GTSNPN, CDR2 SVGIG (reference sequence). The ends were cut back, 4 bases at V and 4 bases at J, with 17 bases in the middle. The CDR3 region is CAWIDQEFLYEQYF. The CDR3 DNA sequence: TGTGCCTGGATAGACCAGGAGTTCCTATACGAGCAGTACTTC.

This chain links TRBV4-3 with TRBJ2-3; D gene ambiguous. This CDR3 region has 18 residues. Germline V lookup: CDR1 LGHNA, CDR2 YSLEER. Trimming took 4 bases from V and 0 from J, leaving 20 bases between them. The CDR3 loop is CASSPRVGPPFSTDTQYF. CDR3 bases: TGCGCCAGCAGCCCTCGGGTTGGGCCGCCTTTTAGCACAGATACGCAGTATTTT.

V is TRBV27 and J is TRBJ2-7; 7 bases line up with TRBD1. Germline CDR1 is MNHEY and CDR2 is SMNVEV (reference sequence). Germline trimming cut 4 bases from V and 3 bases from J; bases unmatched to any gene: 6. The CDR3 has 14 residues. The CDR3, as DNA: TGTGCCAGCAGTTCCCCCCGGACAGGCTACGAGCAGTACTTC. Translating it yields CASSSPRTGYEQYF.

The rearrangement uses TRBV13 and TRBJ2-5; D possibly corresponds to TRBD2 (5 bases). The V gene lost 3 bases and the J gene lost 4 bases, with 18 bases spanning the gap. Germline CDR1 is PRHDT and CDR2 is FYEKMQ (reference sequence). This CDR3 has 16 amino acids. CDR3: CASSFLPGSRGETQYF. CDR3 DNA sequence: TGTGCCAGCAGCTTCCTCCCGGGTTCCCGGGGAGAGACCCAGTACTTC.

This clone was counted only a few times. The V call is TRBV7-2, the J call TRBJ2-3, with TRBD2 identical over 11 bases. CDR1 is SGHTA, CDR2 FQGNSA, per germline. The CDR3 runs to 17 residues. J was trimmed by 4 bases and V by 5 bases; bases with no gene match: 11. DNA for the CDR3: TGTGCCAGCAGCCTAGGGTATAGCGGGAGGGCCGCAGATACGCAGTATTTT. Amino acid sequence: CASSLGYSGRAADTQYF. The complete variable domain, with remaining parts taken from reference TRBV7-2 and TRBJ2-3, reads GAGVSQSPSNKVTEKGKDVELRCDPISGHTALYWYRQSLGQGLEFLIYFQGNSAPDKSGLPSDRFSAERTGGSVSTLTIQRTQQEDSAVYLCASSLGYSGRAADTQYFGPGTRLTVL.

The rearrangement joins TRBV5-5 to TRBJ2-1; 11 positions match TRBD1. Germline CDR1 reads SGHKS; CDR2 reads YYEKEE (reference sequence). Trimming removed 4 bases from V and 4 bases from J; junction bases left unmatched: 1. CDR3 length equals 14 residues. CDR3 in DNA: TGTGCCAGCAGCGGGACAGGGGGTTACAATGAGCAGTTCTTC. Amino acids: CASSGTGGYNEQFF.

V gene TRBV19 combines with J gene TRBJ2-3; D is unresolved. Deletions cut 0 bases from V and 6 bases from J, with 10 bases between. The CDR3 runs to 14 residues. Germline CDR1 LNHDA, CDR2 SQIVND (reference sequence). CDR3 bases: TGTGCCAGTAGTATAGAATGGCTTTTGGATACGCAGTATTTT. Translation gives CASSIEWLLDTQYF. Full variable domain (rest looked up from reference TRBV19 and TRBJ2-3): DGGITQSPKYLFRKEGQNVTLSCEQNLNHDAMYWYRQDPGQGLRLIYYSQIVNDFQKGDIAEGYSVSREKKESFPLTVTSAQKNPTAFYLCASSIEWLLDTQYFGPGTRLTVL.

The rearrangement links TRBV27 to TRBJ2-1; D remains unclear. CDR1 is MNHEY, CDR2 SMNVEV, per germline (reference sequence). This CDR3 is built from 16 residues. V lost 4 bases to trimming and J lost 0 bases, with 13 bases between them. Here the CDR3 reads CASSSASPSSYNEQFF. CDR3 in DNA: TGTGCCAGCAGTTCGGCCAGTCCCAGCTCCTACAATGAGCAGTTCTTC.

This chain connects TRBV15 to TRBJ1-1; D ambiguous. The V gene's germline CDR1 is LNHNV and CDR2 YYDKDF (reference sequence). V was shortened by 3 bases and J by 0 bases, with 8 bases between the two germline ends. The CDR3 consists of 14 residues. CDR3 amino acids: CATSRGALNTEAFF. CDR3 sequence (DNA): TGTGCCACCAGCAGGGGTGCTCTGAACACTGAAGCTTTCTTT.

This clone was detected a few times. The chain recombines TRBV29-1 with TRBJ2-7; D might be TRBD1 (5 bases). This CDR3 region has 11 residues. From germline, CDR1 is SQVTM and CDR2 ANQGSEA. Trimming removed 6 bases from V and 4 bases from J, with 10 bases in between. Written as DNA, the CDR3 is TGCAGCGTGGAAACAGGTTACGAGCAGTACTTC. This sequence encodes CSVETGYEQYF.

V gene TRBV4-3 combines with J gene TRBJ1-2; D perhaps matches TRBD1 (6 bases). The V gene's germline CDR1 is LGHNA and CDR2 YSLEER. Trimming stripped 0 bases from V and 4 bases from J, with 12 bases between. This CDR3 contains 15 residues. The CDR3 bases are TGCGCCAGCAGCCAAGATCTGGGGGCACGCTATGGCTACACCTTC. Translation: CASSQDLGARYGYTF.

CDR3 coding DNA: TGTGCCAGCAGCTTCGTCGCGAACACCGGGGAGCTGTTTTTT. This codes for CASSFVANTGELFF. The chain links TRBV7-9 to TRBJ2-2; D not certain. Trimming removed 3 bases at V and 0 bases at J, with 5 bases between. The CDR3 extends over 14 amino acids. Germline V lookup: CDR1 SEHNR, CDR2 FQNEAQ (reference sequence).

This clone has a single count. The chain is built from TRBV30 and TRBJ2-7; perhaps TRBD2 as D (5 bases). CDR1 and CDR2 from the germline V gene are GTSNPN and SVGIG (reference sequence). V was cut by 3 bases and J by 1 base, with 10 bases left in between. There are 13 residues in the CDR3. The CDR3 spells CAWSPTGSYEQYF. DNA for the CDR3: TGTGCCTGGAGCCCCACGGGGTCCTACGAGCAGTACTTC.

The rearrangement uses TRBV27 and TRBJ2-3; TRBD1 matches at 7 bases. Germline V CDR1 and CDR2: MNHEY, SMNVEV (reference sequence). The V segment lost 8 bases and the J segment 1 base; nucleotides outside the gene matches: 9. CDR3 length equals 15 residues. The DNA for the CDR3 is TGTGCCAGCCAACCAGTCGGGACAGGCACAGATACGCAGTATTTT. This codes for CASQPVGTGTDTQYF.